This T cell receptor beta chain came from a study of control samples from healthy donors and cancer patients. Germline lookup yields CDR1 SGHRS and CDR2 YFSETQ. This CDR3 has 18 residues. Trimming removed 0 bases from V and 1 base from J, with 14 bases in between. Some clones are missing from TCRdb's copy, which holds only in-frame ones; the method was immunoSEQ multiplex PCR. The sample records about 22,000 clones, 83% being singletons. The sample comprised PBMCs. This receptor was identified in a man in his 60s with head and neck cancer. The chain uses TRBV5-1 and TRBJ2-6, with D possibly being TRBD1 or TRBD2 (6 bases each). As DNA, the CDR3 is TGCGCCAGCAGCTTGGAACCGGGGGCGCTATCTGGGGCCAACGTCCTGACTTTC. Protein sequence: CASSLEPGALSGANVLTF.